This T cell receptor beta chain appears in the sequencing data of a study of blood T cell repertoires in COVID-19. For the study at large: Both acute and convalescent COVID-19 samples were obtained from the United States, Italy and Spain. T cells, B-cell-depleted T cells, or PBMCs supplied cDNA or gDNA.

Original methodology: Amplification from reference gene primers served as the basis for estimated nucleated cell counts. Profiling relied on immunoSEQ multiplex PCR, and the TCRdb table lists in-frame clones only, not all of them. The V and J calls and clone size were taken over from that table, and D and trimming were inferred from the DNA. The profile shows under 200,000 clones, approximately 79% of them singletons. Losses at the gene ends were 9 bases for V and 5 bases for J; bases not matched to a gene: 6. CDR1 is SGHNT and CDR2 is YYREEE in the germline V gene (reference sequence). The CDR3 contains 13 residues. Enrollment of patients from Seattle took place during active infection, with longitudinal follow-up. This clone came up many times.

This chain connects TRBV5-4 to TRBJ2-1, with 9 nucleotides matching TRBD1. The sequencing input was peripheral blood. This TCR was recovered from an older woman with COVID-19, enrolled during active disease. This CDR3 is CATGQGPNNEQFF. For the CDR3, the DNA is TGTGCCACAGGACAGGGGCCCAACAATGAGCAGTTCTTC.